The rows below give T cell receptor beta chains drawn from one sample of a study of T-cell memory formation after mild COVID-19. Via MiXCR, TCRdb re-called the 5' RACE reads, giving one row per CDR3 protein. The data contain approximately 480,000 distinct CDR3 sequences, around a sixth of them singletons. Sequencing was performed on PBMCs or a T cell subset sorted from them (not recorded which). The receptor source for this set is an adult woman who had mild COVID-19 (a few samples of this study predate the infection). Cell type and time point are not known. Both conserved end residues are trimmed from each CDR3. Expanded clones get a size class; other rows say once, few or many, or leave the size out.

v_gene	j_gene	abundance	CDR3aa
TRBV3-1	TRBJ2-3	-	ASSRVQGLTQY
TRBV13	TRBJ1-4	-	ASSSQNRDEKLF
TRBV6-1	TRBJ2-3	-	ASSELDQSTDTQY
TRBV6-5	TRBJ2-7	many	ASFRGRGYEQY
TRBV5-1	TRBJ2-3	few	ASSALRDRDTDTQY
TRBV7-3	TRBJ1-1	few	ASSLSGHQNTEAF
TRBV7-2	TRBJ2-4	few	ASSPVPGQGKNIQY
TRBV28	TRBJ1-1	once	ASSPRSYTEAF
TRBV20-1	TRBJ2-3	-	SARDSGSGVTDTQY
TRBV20-1	TRBJ1-2	-	SATQGAGYGYT
TRBV6-1	TRBJ2-2	-	ASSKSTGELF
TRBV6-5	TRBJ1-4	few	ASSPWRTGEKLF
TRBV2	TRBJ1-2	few	ASSTNLVGRSNYGYT
TRBV27	TRBJ2-3	many	ASRAGGGTDTQY
TRBV21-1	TRBJ2-3	-	ASRESGGGTTDTQY
TRBV10-3	TRBJ2-7	-	AISDKGPYEQY
TRBV30	TRBJ1-2	few	AWGVGHGYT
TRBV30	TRBJ1-2	-	AWRMGGLYYGYT
TRBV7-9	TRBJ1-2	many	ASSPRTANYGYT
TRBV6-2/TRBV6-3	TRBJ2-3	few	ASTVPSTDTQY
TRBV20-1	TRBJ2-4	-	SAYPGTTKNIQY
TRBV20-1	TRBJ2-1	-	SAYQAYNEQF
TRBV7-8	TRBJ2-3	-	ASSLGEGSSTDTQY
TRBV9	TRBJ1-6	few	ASSVADTNSPLH
TRBV6-2/TRBV6-3	TRBJ2-2	-	ASRPQGVTGELF
TRBV3-1	TRBJ2-5	few	ASSQLSVTQY
TRBV7-9	TRBJ2-7	many	ASSLWTGTGNSYEQY
TRBV11-2	TRBJ2-3	-	ASSSGTSGSLYTDTQY
TRBV19	TRBJ1-2	-	ASSIGRLGVLDGYT
TRBV20-1	TRBJ1-6	-	SAGTAGNSPIH
TRBV11-3	TRBJ2-1	many	ASSYLGEQF
TRBV9	TRBJ2-7	-	ASSVDWTSVTYEQY
TRBV6-5	TRBJ1-1	-	ASSYSRGVTEAF
TRBV18	TRBJ2-3	-	ASSPGQGEADTQY
TRBV12-3/TRBV12-4	TRBJ2-1	-	ASSFSEVFIDEQF
TRBV7-9	TRBJ2-7	few	ASSSWTSGLSYEQY
TRBV20-1	TRBJ1-1	-	SAHGGGALNTEAF
TRBV7-6	TRBJ1-1	few	ASSASVRGTEAF
TRBV10-3	TRBJ1-1	-	ATGQGDSVNTEAF
TRBV29-1	TRBJ2-3	-	SVGTGRTDTQY
TRBV12-3/TRBV12-4	TRBJ2-7	few	ASSGGSGGPYEQY
TRBV10-3	TRBJ2-7	-	AISDPVLYEQY